Below, 8 T cell receptor beta chains from the same sample are listed, as sequenced in a study of vaccination effects on CD4 cells after COVID-19. Before any sequencing was done, the ViraFEST assay used viral peptide pools to expand antigen-specific CD4+ T cells. Researchers isolated CD4+ T cells once 9 to 11 days of culture had elapsed. Vaccination of participants consisted of two doses of either the BNT162b2 or mRNA-1273 vaccine. Generated by immunoSEQ multiplex PCR, the TCRdb table keeps only in-frame clones and is missing some. The table has more than 65,000 clones, approximately 81% seen once; the top ten hold 0.95% to 1.5%. The antigens these receptors bind are not known. Source: CD4+ T cells from PBMCs cultured with HCoV-229E spike peptides, taken after COVID-19 vaccination. The source is a human donor who received a COVID-19 vaccine.

J is TRBJ2-1 and V is TRBV24-1; possibly TRBD2 for D (7 bases). This CDR3 has 15 amino acids. From germline, CDR1 is KGHDR and CDR2 SFDVKD. V was trimmed by 10 bases and J by 4 bases, leaving 19 bases between them. CDR3 sequence: CATSAGRTAYNEQFF. CDR3 DNA sequence: TGTGCCACTTCGGCCGGGAGGACAGCATACAATGAGCAGTTCTTC.

The genes are TRBV5-4 and TRBJ2-5; 10 bases map to TRBD2. Germline assignment: CDR1 SGHNT and CDR2 YYREEE (reference sequence). V shed 3 bases, J shed 5 bases, and the junction held 7 bases outside the gene matches. The CDR3 runs to 15 residues. CDR3 nucleotides: TGTGCCAGCAGCTCCCTAGCGGGGGAGGACGAGACCCAGTACTTC. It codes for CASSSLAGEDETQYF.

This chain uses TRBV19 with TRBJ2-3; the match to TRBD2 covers 10 bases. CDR3 size: 13 residues. Looked up from germline, CDR1 is LNHDA and CDR2 is SQIVND (reference sequence). V lost 7 bases to trimming and J lost 7 bases; unmatched junction nucleotides: 5. CDR3 loop: CASKPSGGNTQYF. In nucleotides, the CDR3 is TGTGCCAGTAAGCCTAGCGGGGGAAATACGCAGTATTTT.

Concerning this clone itself: Other DNA sequences in the same sample also yield this CDR3. This chain connects TRBV5-1 to TRBJ1-1; 11 bases agree with TRBD1. V shed 2 bases, J shed 5 bases, and the junction held 5 bases outside the gene matches. Germline CDR1 and CDR2: SGHRS and YFSETQ. CDR3 size: 15 residues. CDR3 nucleotides: TGCGCCAGCAGCTTATCGGGGACAGGGGGAACTGAAGCTTTCTTT. Translation: CASSLSGTGGTEAFF.

V gene TRBV19 combines with J gene TRBJ2-2, with no clear D. Between the trimmed V and J ends, which lost 3 bases and 1 base, there was a span of 3 bases. Per germline, CDR1 LNHDA and CDR2 SQIVND (reference sequence). The CDR3 has 13 residues. For the CDR3, the DNA is TGTGCCAGTAGTATGATGAACACCGGGGAGCTGTTTTTT. Residues: CASSMMNTGELFF. Combining the CDR3 with reference TRBV19 and TRBJ2-2 gives the whole variable domain DGGITQSPKYLFRKEGQNVTLSCEQNLNHDAMYWYRQDPGQGLRLIYYSQIVNDFQKGDIAEGYSVSREKKESFPLTVTSAQKNPTAFYLCASSMMNTGELFFGEGSRLTVL.

This rearrangement joins TRBV28 to TRBJ2-7, with 7 bases lining up with TRBD1. Trimming at V came to 2 bases and at J to 4 bases, leaving 2 bases not matched to a gene. CDR1 MDHEN and CDR2 SYDVKM come from the germline V gene. The CDR3 runs to 13 residues. Here the CDR3 reads CASSLGTAYEQYV. CDR3 DNA sequence: TGTGCCAGCAGTTTAGGGACAGCTTACGAGCAGTACGTC.

The chain joins TRBV5-1 to TRBJ2-2; 8 nucleotides match TRBD1. V lost 6 bases, J lost 5 bases, and 9 bases stayed unmatched. The germline V gene encodes CDR1 SGHRS and CDR2 YFSETQ. The CDR3 runs to 15 residues. The CDR3 sequence: CASTGQGFRTGELFF. In DNA, the CDR3 is TGCGCCAGCACCGGACAGGGCTTTAGGACCGGGGAGCTGTTTTTT.

The rearrangement uses TRBV2 and TRBJ1-5, with a weak D call TRBD1 (6 bases). The CDR3 totals 16 residues. The V end was cut by 5 bases, the J end by 1 base, with 15 bases between. Germline V gene lookup returns CDR1 SNHLY and CDR2 FYNNEI. The CDR3 sequence is CASSSWTATSNQPQHF. The CDR3 bases are TGTGCCAGCAGTTCTTGGACAGCGACGAGCAATCAGCCCCAGCATTTT.